The 9 T cell receptor beta chains in this list originate from one sample, sequenced in a study of shared clonotypes between healthy human individuals. Profiling relied on immunoSEQ multiplex PCR, and the TCRdb table lists in-frame clones only, not all of them. The data contain around 2,000,000 clones, 85% to 95% of them seen just once; the ten biggest clones take up 1.5% to 2%. CD45RO-negative, CCR7-positively selected cells formed the naive CD8 fraction, excluding terminally differentiated effector memory CD45RA+ cells. Sequencing used naive CD8+ T cells from PBMCs. These TCRs come from a young man in good health. Some clones in this sample may be carry-over from other donors' samples.

The rearrangement uses TRBV7-9 and TRBJ2-1; 11 nucleotides align to TRBD2. V shed 4 bases and J 6 bases; nucleotides not matched to a gene: 5. The germline V gene encodes CDR1 SEHNR and CDR2 FQNEAQ (reference sequence). The CDR3 consists of 15 residues. The CDR3 DNA is TGTGCCAGCAGCTATGTAGCGGGAGGGGTCAATGAGCAGTTCTTC. It codes for CASSYVAGGVNEQFF.

This chain uses TRBV28 with TRBJ1-6, with TRBD1 identical over 7 bases. The CDR3 consists of 14 residues. J gave up 7 bases and V 5 bases, and 5 bases lay outside the gene matches. Germline V CDR1 and CDR2: MDHEN, SYDVKM. CDR3 residues: CASSSRGANSPLHF. CDR3 nucleotide sequence: TGTGCCAGCAGTAGCAGGGGGGCGAATTCACCCCTCCACTTT. Combining the CDR3 with reference TRBV28 and TRBJ1-6 gives the whole variable domain DVKVTQSSRYLVKRTGEKVFLECVQDMDHENMFWYRQDPGLGLRLIYFSYDVKMKEKGDIPEGYSVSREKKERFSLILESASTNQTSMYLCASSSRGANSPLHFGNGTRLTVT.

Comment on this clone: This sample also contains other DNA sequences that code for the same CDR3. The genes are TRBV7-9 and TRBJ2-5, with D perhaps TRBD1 (6 bases). The germline gives CDR1 SEHNR, CDR2 FQNEAQ (reference sequence). V was cut by 4 bases and J by 2 bases, with 14 bases left in between. The CDR3 contains 15 residues. CDR3 sequence (DNA): TGTGCCAGCAGCTCGCGGCAGGGGAGACAAGAGACCCAGTACTTC. This gives the protein CASSSRQGRQETQYF.

This rearrangement joins TRBV30 to TRBJ2-7, with D possibly matching TRBD2 (6 bases). V was cut by 0 bases and J by 1 base, with 10 bases left in between. This CDR3 is 14 amino acids long. The germline V gene has CDR1 GTSNPN and CDR2 SVGIG (reference sequence). The CDR3 coding sequence is TGTGCCTGGAGTGTGGGCGGGGAATCCTACGAGCAGTACTTC. This encodes CAWSVGGESYEQYF.

Note on this clone: The identical CDR3 is also encoded by other nucleotide sequences in the sample. The CDR3 sequence: CASSLDRGGAAHEQYF. The CDR3 DNA follows: TGTGCCAGCAGCTTAGATCGAGGGGGGGCCGCCCACGAGCAGTACTTC. The chain links TRBV11-2 to TRBJ2-7, with a tentative D call TRBD2 (7 bases). In germline, CDR1 is SGHAT, CDR2 FQNNGV. The CDR3 loop spans 16 amino acids. Trimming removed 0 bases from V and 5 bases from J, with 17 bases in between.

The V gene is TRBV5-5, the J gene TRBJ1-1; D remains unclear. The CDR3 has 12 residues. Germline CDR1 SGHKS, CDR2 YYEKEE (reference sequence). V was cut by 0 bases and J by 3 bases, with 3 bases left in between. The CDR3 loop is CASSLAYTEAFF. Written as DNA, the CDR3 is TGTGCCAGCAGCTTGGCCTACACTGAAGCTTTCTTT. Using reference TRBV5-5 and TRBJ1-1 for the parts outside the CDR3, the full variable domain is DAGVTQSPTHLIKTRGQQVTLRCSPISGHKSVSWYQQVLGQGPQFIFQYYEKEERGRGNFPDRFSARQFPNYSSELNVNALLLGDSALYLCASSLAYTEAFFGQGTRLTVV.

V usage is TRBV27 and J usage is TRBJ2-4, with D unresolved. Germline assignment: CDR1 MNHEY and CDR2 SMNVEV (reference sequence). CDR3 length equals 13 residues. V lost 4 bases and J 8 bases, leaving 12 bases between the germline ends. The CDR3 DNA sequence: TGTGCCAGCAGTTCCTTTTCTTGGGACATTCAGTACTTC. This gives the protein CASSSFSWDIQYF.

The gene calls are TRBV7-9 and TRBJ1-1; tentative D call: TRBD1 (5 bases). CDR1 is SEHNR, CDR2 FQNEAQ, per germline (reference sequence). V dropped 2 bases and J dropped 3 bases, with 7 bases sitting between them. This CDR3 comprises 13 residues. CDR3 sequence (DNA): TGTGCCAGCAGCTTACTGGGACACACTGAAGCTTTCTTT. Its translation is CASSLLGHTEAFF.

This chain links TRBV4-3 with TRBJ2-1; 10 bases are shared with TRBD2. This CDR3 region has 14 residues. Germline V gives CDR1 LGHNA, CDR2 YSLEER. V dropped 1 base and J dropped 16; count of bases not matched to a gene: 10. The CDR3: CASSQGLAGVGGFF. CDR3 nucleotide sequence: TGCGCCAGCAGCCAAGGGCTAGCGGGAGTAGGAGGCTTCTTC.